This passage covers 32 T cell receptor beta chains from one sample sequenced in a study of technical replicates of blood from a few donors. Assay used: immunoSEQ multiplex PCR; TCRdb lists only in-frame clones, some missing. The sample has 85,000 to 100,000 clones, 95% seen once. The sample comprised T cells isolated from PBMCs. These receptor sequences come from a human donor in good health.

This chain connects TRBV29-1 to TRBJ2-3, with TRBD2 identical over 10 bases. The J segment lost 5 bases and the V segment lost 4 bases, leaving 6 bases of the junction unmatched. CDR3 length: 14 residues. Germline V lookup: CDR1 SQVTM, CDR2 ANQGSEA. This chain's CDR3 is CSVGAGGPEDTQYF. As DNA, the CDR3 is TGCAGCGTTGGAGCGGGAGGGCCAGAAGATACGCAGTATTTT.

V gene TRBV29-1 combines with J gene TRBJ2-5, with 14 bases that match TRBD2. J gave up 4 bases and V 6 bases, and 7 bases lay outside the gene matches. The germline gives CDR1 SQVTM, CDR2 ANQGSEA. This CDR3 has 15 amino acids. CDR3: CSVGGTSGSAETQYF. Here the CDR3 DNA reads TGCAGCGTCGGGGGGACTAGCGGGAGTGCAGAGACCCAGTACTTC.

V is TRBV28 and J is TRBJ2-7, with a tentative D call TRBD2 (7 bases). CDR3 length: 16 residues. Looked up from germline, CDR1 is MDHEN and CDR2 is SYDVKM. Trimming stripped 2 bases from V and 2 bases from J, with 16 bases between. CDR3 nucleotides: TGTGCCAGCAGTTTAGGGATCGGGGGGCCGGCCTACGAGCAGTACTTC. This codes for CASSLGIGGPAYEQYF.

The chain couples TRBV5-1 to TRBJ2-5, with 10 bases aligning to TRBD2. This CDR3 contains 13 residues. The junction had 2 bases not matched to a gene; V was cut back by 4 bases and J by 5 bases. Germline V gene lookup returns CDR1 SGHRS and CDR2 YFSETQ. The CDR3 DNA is TGCGCCAGCAGCGGGGGACTAGCGGAGACCCAGTACTTC. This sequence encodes CASSGGLAETQYF.

The CDR3 is CASSDRGLGQPQHF. The CDR3, as DNA: TGTGCCAGTAGTGACAGGGGGCTCGGTCAGCCCCAGCATTTT. The V gene is TRBV19, the J gene TRBJ1-5; 10 bases are shared with TRBD1. The V gene end was trimmed by 5 bases and the J gene end by 6 bases; junction bases not matched to a gene: 4. The CDR3 extends over 14 amino acids. Germline CDR1 is LNHDA and CDR2 is SQIVND (reference sequence).

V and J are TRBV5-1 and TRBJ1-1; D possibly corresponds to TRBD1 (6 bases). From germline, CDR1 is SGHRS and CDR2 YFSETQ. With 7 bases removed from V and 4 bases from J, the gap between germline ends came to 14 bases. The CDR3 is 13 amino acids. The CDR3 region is CASQGSTSTEAFF. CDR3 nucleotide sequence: TGCGCCAGCCAGGGGTCCACGAGCACTGAAGCTTTCTTT.

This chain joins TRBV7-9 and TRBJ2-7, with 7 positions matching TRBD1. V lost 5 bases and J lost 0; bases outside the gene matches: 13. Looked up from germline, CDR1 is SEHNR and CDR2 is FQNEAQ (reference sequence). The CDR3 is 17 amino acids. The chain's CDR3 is CASSQPPGQRPSYEQYF. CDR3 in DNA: TGTGCCAGCAGCCAACCTCCGGGACAGAGGCCCTCCTACGAGCAGTACTTC.

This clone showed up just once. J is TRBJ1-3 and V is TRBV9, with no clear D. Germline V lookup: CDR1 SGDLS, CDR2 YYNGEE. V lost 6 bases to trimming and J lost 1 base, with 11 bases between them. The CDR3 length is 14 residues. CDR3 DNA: TGTGCCAGCACAACCGGGTCATCTGGAAACACCATATATTTT. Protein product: CASTTGSSGNTIYF.

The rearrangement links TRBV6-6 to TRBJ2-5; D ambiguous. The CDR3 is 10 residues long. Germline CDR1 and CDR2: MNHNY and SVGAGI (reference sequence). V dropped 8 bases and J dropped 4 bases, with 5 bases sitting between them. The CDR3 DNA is TGTGCCAGCTCGGGAGAGACCCAGTACTTC. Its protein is CASSGETQYF.

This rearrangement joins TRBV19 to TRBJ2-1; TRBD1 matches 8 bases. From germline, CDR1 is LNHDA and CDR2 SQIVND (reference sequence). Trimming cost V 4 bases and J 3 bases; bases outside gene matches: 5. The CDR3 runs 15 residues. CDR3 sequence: CASSTGQAGYNEQFF. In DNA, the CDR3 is TGTGCCAGTAGTACGGGACAGGCAGGCTACAATGAGCAGTTCTTC.

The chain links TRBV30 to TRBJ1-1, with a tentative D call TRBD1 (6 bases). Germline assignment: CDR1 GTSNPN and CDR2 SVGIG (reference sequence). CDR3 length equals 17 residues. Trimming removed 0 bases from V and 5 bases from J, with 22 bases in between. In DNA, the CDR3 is TGTGCCTGGAGTGTGGCATGGCGAATCAGGGGCAATACTGAAGCTTTCTTT. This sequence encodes CAWSVAWRIRGNTEAFF.

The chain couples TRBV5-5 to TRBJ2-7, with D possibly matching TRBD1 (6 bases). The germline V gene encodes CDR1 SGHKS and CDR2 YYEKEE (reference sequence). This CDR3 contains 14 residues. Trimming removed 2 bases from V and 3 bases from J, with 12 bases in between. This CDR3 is CASSFRDTYYEQYF. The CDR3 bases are TGTGCCAGCAGCTTCCGGGACACATACTACGAGCAGTACTTC. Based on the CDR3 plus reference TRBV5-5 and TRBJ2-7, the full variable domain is DAGVTQSPTHLIKTRGQQVTLRCSPISGHKSVSWYQQVLGQGPQFIFQYYEKEERGRGNFPDRFSARQFPNYSSELNVNALLLGDSALYLCASSFRDTYYEQYFGPGTRLTVT.

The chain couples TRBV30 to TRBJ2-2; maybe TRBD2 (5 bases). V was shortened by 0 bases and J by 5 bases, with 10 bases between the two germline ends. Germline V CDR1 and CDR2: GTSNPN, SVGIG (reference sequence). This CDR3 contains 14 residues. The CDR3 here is CAWSVQRVTGELFF. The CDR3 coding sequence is TGTGCCTGGAGTGTACAGAGGGTTACCGGGGAGCTGTTTTTT.

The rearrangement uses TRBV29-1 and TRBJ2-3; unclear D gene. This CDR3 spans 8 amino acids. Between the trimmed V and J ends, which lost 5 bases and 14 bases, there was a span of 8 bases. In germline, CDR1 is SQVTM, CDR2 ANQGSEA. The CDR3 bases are TGCAGCGTTTCCGACTCGTATTTT. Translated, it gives CSVSDSYF.

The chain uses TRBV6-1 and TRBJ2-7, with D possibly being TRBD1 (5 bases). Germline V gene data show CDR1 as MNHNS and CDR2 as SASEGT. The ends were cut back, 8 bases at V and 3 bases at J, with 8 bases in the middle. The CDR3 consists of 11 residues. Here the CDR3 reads CASPQGYEQYF. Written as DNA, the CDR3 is TGTGCCAGCCCCCAGGGCTACGAGCAGTACTTC.

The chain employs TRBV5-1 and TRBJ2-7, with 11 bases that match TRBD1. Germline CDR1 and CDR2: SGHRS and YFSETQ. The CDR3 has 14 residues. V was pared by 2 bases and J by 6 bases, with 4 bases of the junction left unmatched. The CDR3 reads CASSFGTGGIEQYF. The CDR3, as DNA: TGCGCCAGCAGCTTTGGGACAGGGGGGATCGAGCAGTACTTC.

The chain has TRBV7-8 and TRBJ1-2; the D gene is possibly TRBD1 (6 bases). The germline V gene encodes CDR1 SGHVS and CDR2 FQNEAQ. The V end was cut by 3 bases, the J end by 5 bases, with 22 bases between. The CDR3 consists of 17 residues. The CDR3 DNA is TGTGCCAGCAGCTTCGGGGCCCAGGGGCGGCGGGCTTATGGCTACACCTTC. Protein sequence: CASSFGAQGRRAYGYTF.

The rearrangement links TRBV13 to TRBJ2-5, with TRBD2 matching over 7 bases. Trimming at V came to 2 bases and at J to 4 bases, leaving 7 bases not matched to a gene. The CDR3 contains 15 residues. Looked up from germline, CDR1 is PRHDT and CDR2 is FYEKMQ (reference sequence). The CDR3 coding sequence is TGTGCCAGCAGCTTACCCCGGACTAGTCGAGAGACCCAGTACTTC. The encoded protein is CASSLPRTSRETQYF.

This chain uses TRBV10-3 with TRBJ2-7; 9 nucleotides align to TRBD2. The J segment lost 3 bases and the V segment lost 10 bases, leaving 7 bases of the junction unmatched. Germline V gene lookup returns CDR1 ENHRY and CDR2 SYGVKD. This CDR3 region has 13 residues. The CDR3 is CATSGLADYEQYF. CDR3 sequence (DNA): TGTGCCACCTCGGGACTAGCCGACTACGAGCAGTACTTC.

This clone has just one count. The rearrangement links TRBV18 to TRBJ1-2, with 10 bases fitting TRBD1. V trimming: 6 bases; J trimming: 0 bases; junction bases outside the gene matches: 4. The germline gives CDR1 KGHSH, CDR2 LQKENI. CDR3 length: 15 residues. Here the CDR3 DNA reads TGTGCCAGCTCGGGACAGGGGCCTACTAACTATGGCTACACCTTC. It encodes CASSGQGPTNYGYTF.

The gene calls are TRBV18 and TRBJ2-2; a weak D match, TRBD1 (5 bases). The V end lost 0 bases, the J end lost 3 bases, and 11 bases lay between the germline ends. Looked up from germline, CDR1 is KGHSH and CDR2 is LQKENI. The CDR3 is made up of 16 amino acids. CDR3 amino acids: CASSPPAKGDTGELFF. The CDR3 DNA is TGTGCCAGCTCACCACCCGCTAAAGGGGACACCGGGGAGCTGTTTTTT.

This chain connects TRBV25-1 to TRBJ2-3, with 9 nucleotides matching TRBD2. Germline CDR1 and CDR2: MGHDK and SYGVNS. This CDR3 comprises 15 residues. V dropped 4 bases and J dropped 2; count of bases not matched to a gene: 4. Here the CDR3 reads CASSGASGTTDTQYF. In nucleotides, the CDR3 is TGTGCCAGCAGTGGAGCTAGCGGGACCACAGATACGCAGTATTTT.

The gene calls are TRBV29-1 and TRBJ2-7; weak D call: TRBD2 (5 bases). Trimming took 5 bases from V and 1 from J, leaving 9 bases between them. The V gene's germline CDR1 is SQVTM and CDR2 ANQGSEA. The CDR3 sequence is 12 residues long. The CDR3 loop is CSVRTGSYEQYF. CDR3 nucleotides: TGCAGCGTTAGAACGGGATCCTACGAGCAGTACTTC.

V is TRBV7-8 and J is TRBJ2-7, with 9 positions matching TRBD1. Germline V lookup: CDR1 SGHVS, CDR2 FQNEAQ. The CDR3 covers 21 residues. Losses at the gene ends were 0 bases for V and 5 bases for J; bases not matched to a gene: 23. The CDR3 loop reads CASSLAVIETGGFRERHEQYF. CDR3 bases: TGTGCCAGCAGCTTAGCGGTCATTGAGACAGGGGGTTTTCGGGAGCGGCACGAGCAGTACTTC.

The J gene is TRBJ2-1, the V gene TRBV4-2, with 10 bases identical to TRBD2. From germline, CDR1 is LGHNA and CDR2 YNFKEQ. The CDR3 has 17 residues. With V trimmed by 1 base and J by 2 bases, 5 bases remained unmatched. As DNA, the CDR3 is TGTGCCAGCAGCCAAGGTCCTAGCGGGAGTACCTACAATGAGCAGTTCTTC. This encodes CASSQGPSGSTYNEQFF.

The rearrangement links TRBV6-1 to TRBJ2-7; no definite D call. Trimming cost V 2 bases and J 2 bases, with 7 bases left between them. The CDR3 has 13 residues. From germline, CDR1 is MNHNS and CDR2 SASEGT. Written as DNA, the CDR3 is TGTGCCAGCAGTGAACATACAGCCTACGAGCAGTACTTC. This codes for CASSEHTAYEQYF.

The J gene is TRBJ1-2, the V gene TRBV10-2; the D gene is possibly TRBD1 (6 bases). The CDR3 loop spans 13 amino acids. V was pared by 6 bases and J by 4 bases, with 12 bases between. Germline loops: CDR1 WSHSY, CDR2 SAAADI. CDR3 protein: CASRTGFGYGYTF. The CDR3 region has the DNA TGCGCCAGCAGAACAGGGTTCGGCTATGGCTACACCTTC.

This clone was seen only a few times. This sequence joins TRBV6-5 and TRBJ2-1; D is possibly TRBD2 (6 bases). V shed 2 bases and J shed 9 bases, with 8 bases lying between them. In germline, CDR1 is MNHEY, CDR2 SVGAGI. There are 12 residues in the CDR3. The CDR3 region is CASSYGGTEQFF. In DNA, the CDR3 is TGTGCCAGCAGTTACGGAGGGACTGAGCAGTTCTTC.

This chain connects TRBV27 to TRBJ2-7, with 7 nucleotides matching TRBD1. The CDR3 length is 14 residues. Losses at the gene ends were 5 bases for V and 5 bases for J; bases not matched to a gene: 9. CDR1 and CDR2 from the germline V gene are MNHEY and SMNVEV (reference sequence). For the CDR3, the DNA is TGTGCCAGCAGTAGACAGGGTAGTATCCACGAGCAGTACTTC. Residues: CASSRQGSIHEQYF.

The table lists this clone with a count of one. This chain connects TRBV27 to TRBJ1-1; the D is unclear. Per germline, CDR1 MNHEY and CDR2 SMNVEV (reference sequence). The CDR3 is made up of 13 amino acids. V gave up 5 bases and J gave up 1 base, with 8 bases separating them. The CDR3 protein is CASSLYRNTEAFF. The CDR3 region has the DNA TGTGCCAGCAGTCTATACAGGAACACTGAAGCTTTCTTT.

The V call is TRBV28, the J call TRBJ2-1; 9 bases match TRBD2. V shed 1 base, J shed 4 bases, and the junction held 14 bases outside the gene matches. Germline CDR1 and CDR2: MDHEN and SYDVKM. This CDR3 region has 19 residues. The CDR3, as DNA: TGTGCCAGCAGTTTATCGCTGTTGTCTAGCGGGACTCTGTACAATGAGCAGTTCTTC. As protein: CASSLSLLSSGTLYNEQFF.

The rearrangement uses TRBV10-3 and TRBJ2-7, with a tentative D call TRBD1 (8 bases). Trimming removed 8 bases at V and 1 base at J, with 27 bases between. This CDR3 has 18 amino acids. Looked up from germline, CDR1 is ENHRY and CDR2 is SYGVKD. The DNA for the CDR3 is TGTGCCATCGCCGGGACAGGTAATAGCTGGGGACTATCCTACGAGCAGTACTTC. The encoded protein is CAIAGTGNSWGLSYEQYF.